This TCR beta chain was captured in a study of response to subunit inactivated influenza vaccine. Study-wide points: The authors proposed limited new T cell recruitment per seasonal influenza vaccination.

This CDR3 spans 13 amino acids. The ends were cut back, 3 bases at V and 5 bases at J, with 11 bases in the middle. The V gene's germline CDR1 is SGHAT and CDR2 FQNNGV. Turning to this clonotype: Its antigen is undetermined.

MiXCR, run by TCRdb on the RT-PCR reads, gives a single entry per CDR3 protein. This sample has more than 200,000 distinct CDR3 sequences, with 12% found just once. The material sequenced was non-naive T cells sorted from PBMCs, taken roughly 15 days before vaccination. The sequence was obtained from a man aged 45 to 65 who received an inactivated influenza vaccine. This chain connects TRBV11-2 to TRBJ2-7; TRBD2 is a possible D gene (5 bases). CDR3 DNA sequence: TGTGCCAGCAGCTTTACCGACGGGGACGAGCAGTACTTC. As protein: CASSFTDGDEQYF.